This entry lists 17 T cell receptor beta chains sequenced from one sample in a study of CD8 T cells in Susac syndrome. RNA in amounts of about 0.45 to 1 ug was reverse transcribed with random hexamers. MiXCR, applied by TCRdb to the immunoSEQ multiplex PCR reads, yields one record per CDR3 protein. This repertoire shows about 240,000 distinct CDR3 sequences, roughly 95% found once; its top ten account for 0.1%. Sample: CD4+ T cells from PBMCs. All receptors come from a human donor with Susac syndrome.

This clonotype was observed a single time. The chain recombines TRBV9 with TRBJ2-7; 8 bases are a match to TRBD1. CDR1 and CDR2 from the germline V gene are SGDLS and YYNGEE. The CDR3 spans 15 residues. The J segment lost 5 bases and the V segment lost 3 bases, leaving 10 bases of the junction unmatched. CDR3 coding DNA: TGTGCCAGCAGCGCCCACGGACAGGGTTCGGACGAGCAGTACTTC. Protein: CASSAHGQGSDEQYF.

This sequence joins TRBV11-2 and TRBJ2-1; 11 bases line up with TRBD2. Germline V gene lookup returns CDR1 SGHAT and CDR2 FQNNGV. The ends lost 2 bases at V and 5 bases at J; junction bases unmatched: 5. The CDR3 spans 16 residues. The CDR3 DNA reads TGTGCCAGCAGCTTATTGAGTAGCGGGAGGGACAATGAGCAGTTCTTC. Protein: CASSLLSSGRDNEQFF.

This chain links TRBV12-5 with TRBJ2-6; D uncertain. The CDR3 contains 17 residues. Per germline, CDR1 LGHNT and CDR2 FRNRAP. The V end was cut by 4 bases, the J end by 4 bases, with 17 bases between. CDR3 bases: TGTGCTAGTGGTTCCTATAAAAGTCCAAAAGGGGCCAACGTCCTGACTTTC. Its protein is CASGSYKSPKGANVLTF. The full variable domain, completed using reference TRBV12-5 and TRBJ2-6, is DARVTQTPRHKVTEMGQEVTMRCQPILGHNTVFWYRQTMMQGLELLAYFRNRAPLDDSGMPKDRFSAEMPDATLATLKIQPSEPRDSAVYFCASGSYKSPKGANVLTFGAGSRLTVL.

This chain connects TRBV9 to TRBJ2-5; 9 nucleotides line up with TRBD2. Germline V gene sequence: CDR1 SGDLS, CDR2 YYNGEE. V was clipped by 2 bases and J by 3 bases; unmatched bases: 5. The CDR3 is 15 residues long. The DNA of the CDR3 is TGTGCCAGCAGCGTCCTAGCGGGAATCGAAGAGACCCAGTACTTC. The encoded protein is CASSVLAGIEETQYF.

DNA for the CDR3: TGTGCCAGCAGCTTAGGGGGAATTACTCGGGCTTTCTTT. Protein: CASSLGGITRAFF. The genes are TRBV11-1 and TRBJ1-1; D unclear. CDR1 and CDR2 from the germline V gene are SGHAT and FQDESV (reference sequence). The CDR3 totals 13 residues. The V gene lost 1 base and the J gene lost 11 bases, with 14 bases spanning the gap.

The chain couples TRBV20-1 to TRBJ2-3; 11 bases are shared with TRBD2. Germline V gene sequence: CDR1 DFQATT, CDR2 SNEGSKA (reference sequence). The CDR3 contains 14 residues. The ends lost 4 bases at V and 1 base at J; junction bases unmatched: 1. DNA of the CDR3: TGCAGTGCTATGACTAGCGGGGGCACAGATACGCAGTATTTT. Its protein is CSAMTSGGTDTQYF.

The CDR3 loop reads CAWSVLGERAFF. CDR3 sequence (DNA): TGTGCCTGGAGTGTACTAGGGGAGAGAGCTTTCTTT. This rearrangement joins TRBV30 to TRBJ1-1, with D possibly being TRBD1 (5 bases). Trimming pared 0 bases from V and 10 bases from J, leaving 12 bases between. CDR3 length: 12 residues. CDR1 is GTSNPN and CDR2 is SVGIG in the germline V gene (reference sequence).

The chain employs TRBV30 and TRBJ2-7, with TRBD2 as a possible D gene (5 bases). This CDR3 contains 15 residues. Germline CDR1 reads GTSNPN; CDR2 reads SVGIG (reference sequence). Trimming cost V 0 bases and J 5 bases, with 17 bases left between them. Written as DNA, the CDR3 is TGTGCCTGGAGTGTACGCTCTAGCAGTGTGCACGAGCAGTACTTC. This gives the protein CAWSVRSSSVHEQYF.

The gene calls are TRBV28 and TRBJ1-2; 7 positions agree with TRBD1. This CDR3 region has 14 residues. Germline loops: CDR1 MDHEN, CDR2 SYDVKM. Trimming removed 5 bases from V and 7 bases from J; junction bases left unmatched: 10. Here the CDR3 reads CASSEGDRALGYTF. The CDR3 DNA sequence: TGTGCCAGCAGTGAAGGCGACAGGGCCCTTGGCTACACCTTC.

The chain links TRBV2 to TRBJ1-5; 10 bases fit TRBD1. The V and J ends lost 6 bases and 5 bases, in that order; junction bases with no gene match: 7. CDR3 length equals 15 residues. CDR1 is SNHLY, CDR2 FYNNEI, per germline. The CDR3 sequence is CASSPRDRGDQPQHF. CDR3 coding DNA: TGTGCCAGCAGCCCCCGGGACAGGGGAGATCAGCCCCAGCATTTT.

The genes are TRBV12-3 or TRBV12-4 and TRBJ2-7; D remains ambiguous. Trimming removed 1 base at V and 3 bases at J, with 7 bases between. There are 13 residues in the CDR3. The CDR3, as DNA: TGTGCCAGCAGTTTAGAGACGCTCTACGAGCAGTACTTC. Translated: CASSLETLYEQYF.

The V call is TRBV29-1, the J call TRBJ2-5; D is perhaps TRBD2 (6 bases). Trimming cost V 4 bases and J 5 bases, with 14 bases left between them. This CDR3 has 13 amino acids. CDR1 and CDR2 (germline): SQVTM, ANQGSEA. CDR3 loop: CSVGSLRGETQYF. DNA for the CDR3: TGCAGCGTTGGGTCGCTCCGGGGGGAGACCCAGTACTTC.

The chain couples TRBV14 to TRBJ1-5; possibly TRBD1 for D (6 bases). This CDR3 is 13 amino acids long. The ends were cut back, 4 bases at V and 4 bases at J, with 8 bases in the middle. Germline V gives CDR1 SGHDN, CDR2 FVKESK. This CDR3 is CASSLDRNQPQHF. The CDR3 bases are TGTGCCAGCAGCCTCGACAGGAATCAGCCCCAGCATTTT.

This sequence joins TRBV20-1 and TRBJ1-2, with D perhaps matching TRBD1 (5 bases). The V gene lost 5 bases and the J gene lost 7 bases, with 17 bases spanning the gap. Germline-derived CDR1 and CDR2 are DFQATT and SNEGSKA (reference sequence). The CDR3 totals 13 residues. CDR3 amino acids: CSAGAPGVVGYTF. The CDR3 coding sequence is TGCAGTGCTGGGGCCCCGGGAGTTGTTGGCTACACCTTC.

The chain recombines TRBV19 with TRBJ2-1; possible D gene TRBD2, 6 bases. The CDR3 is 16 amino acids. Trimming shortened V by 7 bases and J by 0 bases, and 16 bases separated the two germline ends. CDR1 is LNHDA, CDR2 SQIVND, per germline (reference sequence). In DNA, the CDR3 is TGTGCCAGTAAGGAAGGCGGGACCAGCTCCTACAATGAGCAGTTCTTC. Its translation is CASKEGGTSSYNEQFF.

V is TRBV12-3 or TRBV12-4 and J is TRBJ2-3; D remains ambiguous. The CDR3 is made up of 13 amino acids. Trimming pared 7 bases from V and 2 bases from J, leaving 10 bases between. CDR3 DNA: TGTGCCAGCACCCAACGGATCACAGATACGCAGTATTTT. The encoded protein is CASTQRITDTQYF.

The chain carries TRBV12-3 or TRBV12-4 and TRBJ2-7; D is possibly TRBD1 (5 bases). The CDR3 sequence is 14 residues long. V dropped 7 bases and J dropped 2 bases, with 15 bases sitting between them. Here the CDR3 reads CASTEDSSTYEQYF. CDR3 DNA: TGTGCCAGCACCGAAGACAGCTCAACCTACGAGCAGTACTTC.